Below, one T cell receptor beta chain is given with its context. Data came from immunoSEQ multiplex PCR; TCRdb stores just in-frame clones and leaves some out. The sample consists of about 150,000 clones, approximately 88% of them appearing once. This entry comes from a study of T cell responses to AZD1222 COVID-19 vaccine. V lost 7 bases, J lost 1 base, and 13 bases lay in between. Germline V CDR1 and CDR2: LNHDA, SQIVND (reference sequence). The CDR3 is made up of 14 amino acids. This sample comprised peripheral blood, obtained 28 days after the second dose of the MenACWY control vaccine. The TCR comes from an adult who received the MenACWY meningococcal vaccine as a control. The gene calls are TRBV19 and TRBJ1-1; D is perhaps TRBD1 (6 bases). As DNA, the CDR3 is TGTGCCAGTACCTCCTGGACAGCGAACACTGAAGCTTTCTTT. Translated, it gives CASTSWTANTEAFF.